The clone carrying this T cell receptor (beta chain) has only a few counts. The antigen is not known. This sample was taken from a study of response to subunit inactivated influenza vaccine. Findings of the study overall: T cells newly recruited by each seasonal influenza vaccination are few, the authors suggested.

Germline-derived CDR1 and CDR2 are DFQATT and SNEGSKA (reference sequence). V shed 0 bases, J shed 4 bases, and the junction held 7 bases outside the gene matches. The CDR3 loop spans 15 amino acids. TCRdb reprocessed the RT-PCR reads with MiXCR, giving one entry per CDR3 protein. The sample includes roughly 650,000 distinct CDR3 sequences, roughly 14% seen only once; the top ten take more than 9%. This receptor was identified in a man aged 50 to 60 who received an inactivated influenza vaccine. The sequencing used PBMCs from blood, collected roughly 12 days after vaccination. The chain is built from TRBV20-1 and TRBJ2-7, with 9 bases matching TRBD2. For the CDR3, the DNA is TGCAGTGCTAGAGATCCAGGGACTAGCTGGTACGAGCAGTACTTC. Translated, it gives CSARDPGTSWYEQYF.